The present T cell receptor beta chain was sequenced within a study of cytomegalovirus exposure and HLA in healthy donors. The V gene's germline CDR1 is MGHDK and CDR2 SYGVNS. With V trimmed by 2 bases and J by 5 bases, 3 bases remained unmatched. This CDR3 has 14 residues. The PCR made use of 60 Vbeta and 13 Jbeta primers. TCRdb's table, derived via immunoSEQ multiplex PCR, lists solely in-frame clones and lacks some. The sample has around 130,000 clones, 80% seen once. The specimen sequenced was PBMCs. The source of this sequence is a young man in good health and CMV-seronegative. The chain recombines TRBV25-1 with TRBJ2-3; 8 positions agree with TRBD1. The CDR3: CASSEPGGLDTQYF. DNA of the CDR3: TGTGCCAGCAGTGAACCAGGGGGCTTAGATACGCAGTATTTT. Variable domain in full (rest from reference TRBV25-1 and TRBJ2-3): EADIYQTPRYLVIGTGKKITLECSQTMGHDKMYWYQQDPGMELHLIHYSYGVNSTEKGDLSSESTVSRIRTEHFPLTLESARPSHTSQYLCASSEPGGLDTQYFGPGTRLTVL.